This TCR beta chain is drawn from a study of shared clonotypes between healthy human individuals. TCRdb keeps only in-frame clones here, not all; method: immunoSEQ multiplex PCR. The table includes roughly 500,000 clones, about three quarters detected once. CDR1 and CDR2 (germline): LNHDA, SQIVND (reference sequence). The V gene end was trimmed by 4 bases and the J gene end by 6 bases; junction bases not matched to a gene: 8. CDR3 size: 14 residues. The receptor was isolated from a woman aged 40 to 50 in good health. Some clones in this sample may be carry-over from other donors' samples. The sequenced material came from PBMCs. This chain uses TRBV19 with TRBJ2-7; 8 bases are a match to TRBD1. CDR3 protein: CASSKDRAASEQYF. The CDR3 nucleotides are TGTGCCAGTAGTAAGGACAGGGCGGCCTCCGAGCAGTACTTC.